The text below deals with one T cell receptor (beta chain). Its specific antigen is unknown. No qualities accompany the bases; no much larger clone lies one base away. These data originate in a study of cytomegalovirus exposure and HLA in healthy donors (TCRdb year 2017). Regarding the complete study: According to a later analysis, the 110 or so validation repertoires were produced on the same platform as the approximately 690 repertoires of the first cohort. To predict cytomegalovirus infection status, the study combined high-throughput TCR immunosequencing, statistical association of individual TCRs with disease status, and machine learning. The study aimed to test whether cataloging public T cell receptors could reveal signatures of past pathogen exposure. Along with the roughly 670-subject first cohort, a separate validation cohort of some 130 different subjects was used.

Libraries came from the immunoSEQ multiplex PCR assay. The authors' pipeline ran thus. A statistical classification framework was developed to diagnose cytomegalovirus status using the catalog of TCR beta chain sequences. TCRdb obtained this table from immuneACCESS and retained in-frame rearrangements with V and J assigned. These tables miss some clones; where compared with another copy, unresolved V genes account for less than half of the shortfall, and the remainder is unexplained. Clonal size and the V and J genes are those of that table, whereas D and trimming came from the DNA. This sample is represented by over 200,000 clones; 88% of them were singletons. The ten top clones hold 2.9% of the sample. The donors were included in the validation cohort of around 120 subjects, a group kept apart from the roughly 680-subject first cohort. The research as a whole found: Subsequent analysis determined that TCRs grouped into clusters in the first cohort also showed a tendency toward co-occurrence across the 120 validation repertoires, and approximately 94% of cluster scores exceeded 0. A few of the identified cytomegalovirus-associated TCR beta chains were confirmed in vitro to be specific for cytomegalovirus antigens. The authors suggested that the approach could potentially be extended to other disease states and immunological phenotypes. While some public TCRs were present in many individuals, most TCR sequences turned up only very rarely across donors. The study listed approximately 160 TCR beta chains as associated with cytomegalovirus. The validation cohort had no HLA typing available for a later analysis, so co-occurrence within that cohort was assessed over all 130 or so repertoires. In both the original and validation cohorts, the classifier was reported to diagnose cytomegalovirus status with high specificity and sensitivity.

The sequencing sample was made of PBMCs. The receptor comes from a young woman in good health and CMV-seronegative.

The CDR3 protein sequence reads: CASSSLASGELFF. At the DNA level, the sequence is TGTGCCAGCAGCTCTCTAGCGTCCGGGGAGCTGTTTTTT. The chain is encoded by TRBV5-5 joined to TRBJ2-2; TRBD2 could be the D gene, as 6 bases match. V is shortened by 3 bases, J by 6 bases, and the region joining them spans 9 bases. Measured from the cysteine to the phenylalanine, the CDR3 is 13 residues long. Just CDR3 DNA is preserved here, 39 bases in frame from base 1. Reading the germline V gene (reference sequence) gives CDR1 SGHKS and CDR2 YYEKEE. This CDR3, with the reference TRBV5-5 and TRBJ2-2 proteins standing in past its ends, gives the full variable domain DAGVTQSPTHLIKTRGQQVTLRCSPISGHKSVSWYQQVLGQGPQFIFQYYEKEERGRGNFPDRFSARQFPNYSSELNVNALLLGDSALYLCASSSLASGELFFGEGSRLTVL.